The T cell receptor beta chain under discussion was sequenced for a study of T cell responses to AZD1222 COVID-19 vaccine. Remarks on this clone: Its matching antigen is unknown.

Only in-frame clones appear in the TCRdb table, and some are missing; sequencing was by immunoSEQ multiplex PCR. The data contain 200,000 or so clones, approximately 94% of them singletons. CDR1 and CDR2 from the germline V gene are SGDLS and YYNGEE. The CDR3 has 15 amino acids. The V and J ends lost 0 bases and 3 bases respectively, with 10 bases between them. The study, taken as a whole, reports: It was only a handful of AZD1222 recipients who were seropositive at baseline. Regions left unmutated in variants are reportedly the target of nearly half of spike-specific TCRs.

The chain couples TRBV9 to TRBJ1-3; D may be TRBD1 (6 bases). The sequence came from an adult who received the AZD1222 COVID-19 vaccine. Material: peripheral blood, obtained 28 days after the second AZD1222 dose. CDR3 in amino acids: CASSVDGGSGNTIYF. CDR3 bases: TGTGCCAGCAGCGTAGACGGGGGCAGTGGAAACACCATATATTTT.